The 31 T cell receptor beta chains listed next were all sequenced from one sample in a study of memory CD4+ T cells and cytomegalovirus serostatus. Produced via immunoSEQ multiplex PCR; TCRdb's table is partial and in-frame only. Of tens of thousands of clones in the sample, roughly three quarters are singletons; the top ten hold roughly 1%. Single viable CD3+CD4+CD8-CD45RO+ cells were sorted as the memory CD4+ T cells. Sequencing used memory CD4+ T cells from blood. These receptors were collected from an adult in good health and CMV-seronegative.

This rearrangement joins TRBV9 to TRBJ2-7; 9 bases match TRBD1. The CDR3 runs to 15 residues. The germline V gene has CDR1 SGDLS and CDR2 YYNGEE. The V and J ends lost 0 bases and 2 bases, in that order; junction bases with no gene match: 3. The CDR3 region has the DNA TGTGCCAGCAGCGTAGAAGGGACAGGGCCCTACGAGCAGTACTTC. Encoded protein: CASSVEGTGPYEQYF.

This clone appeared a few times. This chain's CDR3 is CASRDALAGGNNEQFF. The CDR3 DNA sequence: TGTGCCAGCAGGGACGCTCTAGCGGGGGGAAACAATGAGCAGTTCTTC. The genes are TRBV2 and TRBJ2-1, with 11 positions matching TRBD2. V was pared by 6 bases and J by 5 bases, with 9 bases of the junction left unmatched. This CDR3 is 16 amino acids long. Germline V CDR1 and CDR2: SNHLY, FYNNEI.

The chain has TRBV28 and TRBJ2-4; TRBD2 matches at 7 bases. CDR3 length equals 12 residues. The germline V gene encodes CDR1 MDHEN and CDR2 SYDVKM. V gave up 3 bases and J gave up 15 bases; unmatched junction bases: 8. The CDR3, as DNA: TGTGCCAGCAGTTTTGGGCCGGGGGGTGCGTACTTC. This codes for CASSFGPGGAYF.

V gene TRBV18 combines with J gene TRBJ2-7, with a possible D match to TRBD1 (6 bases). The CDR3 is 13 amino acids. The V and J ends lost 3 bases and 3 bases respectively, with 9 bases between them. Germline V gene sequence: CDR1 KGHSH, CDR2 LQKENI. The CDR3 sequence: CASSPGQSYEQYF. The CDR3 DNA reads as TGTGCCAGCTCACCCGGACAGAGCTACGAGCAGTACTTC.

The chain couples TRBV7-8 to TRBJ1-1; D is perhaps TRBD1 (5 bases). CDR1 and CDR2 (germline): SGHVS, FQNEAQ. The CDR3 runs 15 residues. Trimming left V 1 base short and J 2 bases short, with 11 bases between. CDR3 in DNA: TGTGCCAGCAGCTTAGGCGGGGCCTTTAACACTGAAGCTTTCTTT. It encodes CASSLGGAFNTEAFF.

V gene TRBV5-4 combines with J gene TRBJ1-1; D is undetermined. The CDR3 length is 15 residues. Germline CDR1 SGHNT, CDR2 YYREEE (reference sequence). V dropped 2 bases and J dropped 4 bases, with 15 bases sitting between them. CDR3 nucleotide sequence: TGTGCCAGCAGCTTTGGGAGCTTTGCCGGCACTGAAGCTTTCTTT. It specifies CASSFGSFAGTEAFF.

The V call is TRBV7-9, the J call TRBJ2-7, with D hard to call. Trimming took off 3 bases at V and 2 bases at J, with 8 bases between the two ends. Looked up from germline, CDR1 is SEHNR and CDR2 is FQNEAQ (reference sequence). The CDR3 is made up of 13 amino acids. CDR3 sequence reads: CASSLDVTYEQYF. The CDR3 DNA is TGTGCCAGCAGCTTGGACGTTACCTACGAGCAGTACTTC.

Here the CDR3 DNA reads TGTGCCAGCAGCTTATCTTCGGGGGGGCCCTACAATGAGCAGTTCTTC. It is translated as CASSLSSGGPYNEQFF. The genes are TRBV7-2 and TRBJ2-1; 8 bases agree with TRBD2. Germline CDR1 SGHTA, CDR2 FQGNSA. This CDR3 is built from 16 residues. V lost 2 bases and J lost 2; bases outside the gene matches: 5.

As regards this clone: Other DNA sequences within the sample encode an identical CDR3. The J gene is TRBJ2-7, the V gene TRBV29-1; D is uncertain. Germline values: CDR1 SQVTM, CDR2 ANQGSEA. Between the trimmed V and J ends, which lost 6 bases and 0 bases, there was a span of 21 bases. The CDR3 is 16 amino acids. The CDR3 here is CSVTWAPTPDSYEQYF. In DNA, the CDR3 is TGCAGCGTCACCTGGGCTCCGACACCTGACTCCTACGAGCAGTACTTC.

There are a few counts of this clone. This chain links TRBV5-1 with TRBJ1-2, with no clear D. Trimming shortened V by 0 bases and J by 4 bases, and 10 bases separated the two germline ends. CDR1 and CDR2 (germline): SGHRS, YFSETQ. The CDR3 is 14 residues long. CDR3 coding DNA: TGCGCCAGCAGCTTGGGTGTGGAAGGCTATGGCTACACCTTC. It is translated as CASSLGVEGYGYTF.

V usage is TRBV7-2 and J usage is TRBJ2-2; D is possibly TRBD2 (5 bases). Germline-derived CDR1 and CDR2 are SGHTA and FQGNSA. V lost 6 bases and J lost 5, with 10 bases in between. The CDR3 spans 13 residues. The CDR3 protein is CASRLGRTGELFF. The CDR3 bases are TGTGCCAGCAGACTAGGAAGGACCGGGGAGCTGTTTTTT.

The chain recombines TRBV19 with TRBJ2-1; 8 bases fit TRBD2. Germline V gene sequence: CDR1 LNHDA, CDR2 SQIVND (reference sequence). CDR3 length: 14 amino acids. The V gene end was trimmed by 3 bases and the J gene end by 7 bases; junction bases not matched to a gene: 5. DNA of the CDR3: TGTGCCAGTAGTATCGGGGGGGGCAGGAATGAGCAGTTCTTC. Its protein is CASSIGGGRNEQFF.

This clone is medium-sized by share. The genes are TRBV6-4 and TRBJ2-7; 8 positions agree with TRBD2. The V segment lost 9 bases and the J segment 2 bases; nucleotides outside the gene matches: 9. The CDR3 sequence is 14 residues long. Per the germline V gene, CDR1 is MRHNA and CDR2 is SNTAGT. The CDR3 nucleotides read TGTGCCAGGGTCGGGCGGGGGGAAACCTACGAGCAGTACTTC. Translating it yields CARVGRGETYEQYF.

The rearrangement joins TRBV5-1 to TRBJ1-1; D is undetermined. CDR3 size: 15 residues. The V gene lost 0 bases and the J gene lost 1 base, with 10 bases spanning the gap. Per the germline V gene, CDR1 is SGHRS and CDR2 is YFSETQ. The CDR3 protein is CASSLEGTGNTEAFF. The CDR3 nucleotides read TGCGCCAGCAGCTTGGAGGGCACCGGGAACACTGAAGCTTTCTTT.

This chain connects TRBV9 to TRBJ1-2; maybe TRBD1 (5 bases). The CDR3 is 15 residues long. The ends were cut back, 0 bases at V and 4 bases at J, with 13 bases in the middle. Germline V gives CDR1 SGDLS, CDR2 YYNGEE. This chain's CDR3 is CASSVGHRSIYGYTF. CDR3 nucleotides: TGTGCCAGCAGCGTAGGCCACAGGAGTATCTATGGCTACACCTTC.

This chain links TRBV7-6 with TRBJ2-2, with D unresolved. The CDR3 runs to 13 residues. Per germline, CDR1 SGHVS and CDR2 FNYEAQ. Trimming removed 0 bases from V and 5 bases from J, with 4 bases in between. This CDR3 is CASSLAVTGELFF. The CDR3 DNA sequence: TGTGCCAGCAGCTTAGCGGTGACCGGGGAGCTGTTTTTT.

This clone was seen only a few times. The V call is TRBV28, the J call TRBJ2-7, with D perhaps matching TRBD1 (5 bases). Between the trimmed V and J ends, which lost 2 bases and 5 bases, there was a span of 10 bases. Germline assignment: CDR1 MDHEN and CDR2 SYDVKM. This CDR3 spans 13 amino acids. In DNA, the CDR3 is TGTGCCAGCAGTTTAGGGCAGGGCGACGAGCAGTACTTC. Translated: CASSLGQGDEQYF.

Turning to this clone: One junction end disagrees with the germline gene, perhaps due to a read error. The chain links TRBV7-7 to TRBJ2-2, with 8 bases identical to TRBD2. The CDR3 has 15 amino acids. The germline V gene has CDR1 SSHAT and CDR2 FNYEAQ (reference sequence). CDR3 in amino acids: CASSRGGPDTGELFF. The CDR3 coding sequence is TGTGCTAGCAGCCGGGGGGGGCCGGACACCGGGGAGCTGTTTTTT. Using reference TRBV7-7 and TRBJ2-2 for the parts outside the CDR3, the full variable domain is GAGVSQSPRYKVTKRGQDVTLRCDPISSHATLYWYQQALGQGPEFLTYFNYEAQPDKSGLPSDRFSAERPEGSISTLTIQRTEQRDSAMYRCASSRGGPDTGELFFGEGSRLTVL.

Here the CDR3 reads CASSPGYNDNQPQHF. CDR3 sequence (DNA): TGTGCCAGCTCACCAGGTTACAACGACAATCAGCCCCAGCATTTT. The V call is TRBV18, the J call TRBJ1-5; no definite D call. This CDR3 has 15 amino acids. In germline, CDR1 is KGHSH, CDR2 LQKENI. The V end lost 2 bases, the J end lost 3 bases, and 11 bases lay between the germline ends.

The chain employs TRBV5-1 and TRBJ2-1, with D tentatively TRBD2 (5 bases). The V gene lost 4 bases and the J gene lost 1 base, with 12 bases spanning the gap. Germline-derived CDR1 and CDR2 are SGHRS and YFSETQ. This CDR3 is 15 amino acids long. The CDR3 DNA sequence: TGCGCCAGCAGCCCTGTCGCGGGTTCCTACAATGAGCAGTTCTTC. Encoded protein: CASSPVAGSYNEQFF.

The V and J genes are TRBV5-6 and TRBJ2-5; D not resolved. The CDR3 is 13 residues long. Germline V gene sequence: CDR1 SGHDT, CDR2 YYEEEE. Trimming took 1 base from V and 2 from J, leaving 6 bases between them. The CDR3 region is CASSLLRQETQYF. The DNA for the CDR3 is TGTGCCAGCAGCTTGTTAAGACAAGAGACCCAGTACTTC.

CDR3 DNA: TGTGCCAGCAGTGAAGGTACAGGGCATTATAGCAATCAGCCCCAGCATTTT. Translation gives CASSEGTGHYSNQPQHF. The rearrangement uses TRBV6-1 and TRBJ1-5, with D maybe TRBD1 (6 bases). Trimming left V 1 base short and J 0 bases short, with 13 bases between. Germline V gene sequence: CDR1 MNHNS, CDR2 SASEGT. This CDR3 is 17 amino acids long.

This sequence joins TRBV28 and TRBJ2-7; the D call may be TRBD1 or TRBD2 (5 bases each). CDR3 length: 14 residues. The V and J ends lost 0 bases and 3 bases respectively, with 9 bases between them. CDR1 MDHEN and CDR2 SYDVKM come from the germline V gene. CDR3 region: CASSLWGRGYEQYF. The CDR3 region has the DNA TGTGCCAGCAGTTTATGGGGACGGGGCTACGAGCAGTACTTC.

The CDR3 loop reads CASSFGNNYGYTF. For the CDR3, the DNA is TGTGCCAGCAGCTTCGGGAATAACTATGGCTACACCTTC. The chain combines TRBV11-1 with TRBJ1-2; no reliable D call. Trimming removed 3 bases at V and 1 base at J, with 6 bases between. The CDR3 length is 13 residues. The germline CDR1 and CDR2 sequences are SGHAT and FQDESV (reference sequence).

This chain links TRBV29-1 with TRBJ2-1; 9 bases match TRBD2. V lost 2 bases to trimming and J lost 7 bases; unmatched junction nucleotides: 9. This CDR3 comprises 15 residues. The germline V gene has CDR1 SQVTM and CDR2 ANQGSEA. The CDR3 protein is CSVELGTSKLNEQFF. CDR3 nucleotide sequence: TGCAGCGTTGAACTGGGGACTAGCAAGTTGAATGAGCAGTTCTTC.

The chain is built from TRBV10-1 and TRBJ2-7; 7 bases are a match to TRBD2. The CDR3 extends over 14 amino acids. The ends lost 3 bases at V and 3 bases at J; junction bases unmatched: 5. Germline V CDR1 and CDR2: WNHNN, SYGVQD (reference sequence). The DNA of the CDR3 is TGCGCCAGCAGTGATGGGGGGGGTAGCTACGAGCAGTACTTC. It codes for CASSDGGGSYEQYF.

The rearrangement links TRBV6-5 to TRBJ1-6, with D hard to call. V was cut by 4 bases and J by 8 bases, with 9 bases left in between. The CDR3 runs 13 residues. Germline V CDR1 and CDR2: MNHEY, SVGAGI. As DNA, the CDR3 is TGTGCCAGCAGTTCTAAGTTTGATTCACCCCTCCACTTT. Translated: CASSSKFDSPLHF.

This chain joins TRBV6-1 and TRBJ2-7; D may match TRBD1 or TRBD2 (5 bases each). Germline-derived CDR1 and CDR2 are MNHNS and SASEGT. The CDR3 consists of 16 residues. Deletions cut 3 bases from V and 3 bases from J, with 18 bases between. The CDR3 sequence is CASSDLGARGDYEQYF. CDR3 DNA sequence: TGTGCCAGCAGTGATCTTGGGGCGAGGGGTGACTACGAGCAGTACTTC.

This clone was counted a single time. The chain joins TRBV7-2 to TRBJ2-1, with 11 bases lining up with TRBD2. Germline values: CDR1 SGHTA, CDR2 FQGNSA. V dropped 5 bases and J dropped 1; count of bases not matched to a gene: 13. This CDR3 is built from 19 residues. The CDR3 reads CASSGPSGGISESYNEQFF. CDR3 DNA: TGTGCCAGCAGCGGCCCTAGCGGGGGGATTTCTGAATCCTACAATGAGCAGTTCTTC.

The rearrangement uses TRBV5-1 and TRBJ2-3; 7 bases line up with TRBD2. J was trimmed by 2 bases and V by 5 bases; bases with no gene match: 8. This CDR3 region has 15 residues. Germline values: CDR1 SGHRS, CDR2 YFSETQ. CDR3 bases: TGCGCCAGCAGAAGGGCGGGGGAGATCACAGATACGCAGTATTTT. Translated: CASRRAGEITDTQYF.

The chain joins TRBV5-1 to TRBJ1-1, with D possibly matching TRBD1 (5 bases). CDR3 size: 15 residues. Trimming stripped 4 bases from V and 1 base from J, with 14 bases between. Germline V gives CDR1 SGHRS, CDR2 YFSETQ. The CDR3 DNA reads TGCGCCAGCAGCCCTTTACAGGCCCGGAACACTGAAGCTTTCTTT. It is translated as CASSPLQARNTEAFF.